The 3 T cell receptor beta chains reported below all come from one sample, sequenced in a study of radiotherapy plus CTLA-4 blockade in lung cancer. Sequencing used immunoSEQ multiplex PCR; TCRdb keeps in-frame clones, though not all of them. The repertoire includes tens of thousands of clones, approximately 71% of them detected once, and under 3% sits in the top ten. The sequencing here drew on peripheral blood, taken from a patient treated with radiotherapy plus ipilimumab. All receptors derive from a human donor with non-small cell lung cancer whose response to radiotherapy plus ipilimumab could not be evaluated.

The chain is built from TRBV6-5 and TRBJ2-2; 8 bases line up with TRBD2. This CDR3 has 14 residues. Germline V gene data show CDR1 as MNHEY and CDR2 as SVGAGI. Trimming at V came to 8 bases and at J to 7 bases, leaving 9 bases not matched to a gene. CDR3 bases: TGTGCCAGCCTCTCCCCGGGGGGGGGCGGGGAGCTGTTTTTT. Its protein is CASLSPGGGGELFF.

The rearrangement joins TRBV6-5 to TRBJ1-1; maybe TRBD1 (6 bases). Germline V lookup: CDR1 MNHEY, CDR2 SVGAGI. V was shortened by 5 bases and J by 0 bases, with 10 bases between the two germline ends. The CDR3 loop spans 14 amino acids. The CDR3 coding sequence is TGTGCCAGCAGTGGGCGGGGGCTGAACACTGAAGCTTTCTTT. Encoded protein: CASSGRGLNTEAFF.

The CDR3 region has the DNA TGTGCCAGCAGTCTGACCGGGACAGGGGTTGGAAACACCATATATTTT. It codes for CASSLTGTGVGNTIYF. This rearrangement joins TRBV27 to TRBJ1-3, with TRBD1 identical over 10 bases. Germline V gene lookup returns CDR1 MNHEY and CDR2 SMNVEV (reference sequence). The V segment lost 5 bases and the J segment 3 bases; nucleotides outside the gene matches: 7. This CDR3 contains 16 residues.